The rows below give T cell receptor beta chains drawn from one sample of a study of cytomegalovirus exposure and HLA in healthy donors. Assay used: immunoSEQ multiplex PCR; TCRdb lists only in-frame clones, some missing. This sample has about 150,000 clones; less than 85% occur once, and the top ten carry roughly 6.7%. Sample: PBMCs. All receptors derive from a man aged 50 to 60 in good health and CMV-seropositive. Each CDR3 is given with its conserved first and last residue. D genes are given only for firm matches. Size values are once, few and many counts, or a class for expanded clones, and some rows have none.

v_call,clone_size,d_call,j_call,cdr3_nt,cdr3_aa
TRBV12-5,.,.,TRBJ2-1,TGTGCTAGTGGTTTGGGCCCCAGCTCCTACAATGAGCAGTTCTTC,CASGLGPSSYNEQFF
TRBV2,few,.,TRBJ2-5,TGTGCCAGCAATAGAGAGGGGCCAAGGGGGGAGACCCAGTACTTC,CASNREGPRGETQYF
TRBV6-5,few,.,TRBJ1-1,TGTGCCAGCTTTGGCAGGGTCTCCATGAACACTGAAGCTTTCTTT,CASFGRVSMNTEAFF
TRBV7-2,.,.,TRBJ2-5,TGTGCCAGCAGCTTAGGTCGCCTAGCCGGGACCCAGTACTTC,CASSLGRLAGTQYF
TRBV27,.,TRBD1,TRBJ2-7,TGTGCCAGCAGCGGACAGGGGACGTACGAGCAGTACTTC,CASSGQGTYEQYF
TRBV2,.,TRBD2,TRBJ2-7,TGTGCCAGCAGGGCCGGACTAGCGGGAGCCTACGAGCAGTACTTC,CASRAGLAGAYEQYF
TRBV28,.,TRBD1,TRBJ2-7,TGTGCCAGCAGTTCCACAGGGGGAGCCTACGAGCAGTACTTC,CASSSTGGAYEQYF
TRBV4-1,.,.,TRBJ2-4,TGCGCCAGCAGCCAAGGATGGCAAGGGACTGTCAAAGCCAAAAACATTCAGTACTTC,CASSQGWQGTVKAKNIQYF
TRBV19,.,TRBD1,TRBJ2-6,TGTGCCAGTAGTATAGATTTCGACAGGGGTTCTGGGGCCAACGTCCTGACTTTC,CASSIDFDRGSGANVLTF
TRBV5-1,.,.,TRBJ2-1,TGCGCCAGCAGCTTGGAAACTAGCCGGGTCGGCAATGAGCAGTTCTTC,CASSLETSRVGNEQFF